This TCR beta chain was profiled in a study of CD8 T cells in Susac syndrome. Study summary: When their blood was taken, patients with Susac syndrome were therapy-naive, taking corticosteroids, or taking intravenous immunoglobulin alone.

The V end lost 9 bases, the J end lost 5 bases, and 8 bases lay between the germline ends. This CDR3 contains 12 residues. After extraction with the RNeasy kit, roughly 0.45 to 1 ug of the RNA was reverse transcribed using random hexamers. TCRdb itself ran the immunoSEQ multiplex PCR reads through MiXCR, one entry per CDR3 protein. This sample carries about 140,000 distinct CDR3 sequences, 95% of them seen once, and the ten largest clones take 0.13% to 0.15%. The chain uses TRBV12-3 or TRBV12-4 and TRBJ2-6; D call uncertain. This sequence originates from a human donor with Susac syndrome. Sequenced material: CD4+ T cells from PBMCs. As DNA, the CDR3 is TGTGCCAGTGCCTTTAGGGCCAACGTCCTGACTTTC. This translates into CASAFRANVLTF.